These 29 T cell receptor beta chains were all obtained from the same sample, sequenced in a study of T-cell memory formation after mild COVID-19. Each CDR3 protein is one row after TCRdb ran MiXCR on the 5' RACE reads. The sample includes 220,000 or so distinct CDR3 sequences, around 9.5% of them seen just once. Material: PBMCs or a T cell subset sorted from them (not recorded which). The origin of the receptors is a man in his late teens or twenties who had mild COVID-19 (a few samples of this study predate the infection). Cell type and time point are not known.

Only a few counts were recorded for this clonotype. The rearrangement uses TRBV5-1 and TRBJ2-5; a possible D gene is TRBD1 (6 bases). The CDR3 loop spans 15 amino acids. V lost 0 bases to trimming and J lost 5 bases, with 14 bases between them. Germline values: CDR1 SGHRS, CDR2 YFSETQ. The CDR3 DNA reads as TGCGCCAGCAGCTTGGCCACAGGGAGCGTTGAGACCCAGTACTTC. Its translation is CASSLATGSVETQYF.

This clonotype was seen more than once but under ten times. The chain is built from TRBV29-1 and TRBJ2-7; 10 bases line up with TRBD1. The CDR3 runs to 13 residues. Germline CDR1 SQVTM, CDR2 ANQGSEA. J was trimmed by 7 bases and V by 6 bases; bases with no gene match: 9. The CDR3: CSVGQGILREQYF. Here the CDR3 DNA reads TGCAGCGTGGGACAGGGGATCTTACGAGAGCAGTACTTC.

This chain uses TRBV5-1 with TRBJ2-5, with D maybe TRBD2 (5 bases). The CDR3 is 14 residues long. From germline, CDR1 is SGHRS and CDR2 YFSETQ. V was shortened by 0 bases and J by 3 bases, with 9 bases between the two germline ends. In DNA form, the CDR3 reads TGCGCCAGCAGCTTGGTCATGGGAGAAGAGACCCAGTACTTC. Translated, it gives CASSLVMGEETQYF.

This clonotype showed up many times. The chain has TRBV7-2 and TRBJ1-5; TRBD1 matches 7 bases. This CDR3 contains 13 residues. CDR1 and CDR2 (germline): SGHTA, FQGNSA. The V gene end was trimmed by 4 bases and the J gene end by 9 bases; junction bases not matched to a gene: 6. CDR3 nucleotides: TGTGCCAGCAGCTCATGGACAGGCGTGCCCCAGCATTTT. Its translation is CASSSWTGVPQHF.

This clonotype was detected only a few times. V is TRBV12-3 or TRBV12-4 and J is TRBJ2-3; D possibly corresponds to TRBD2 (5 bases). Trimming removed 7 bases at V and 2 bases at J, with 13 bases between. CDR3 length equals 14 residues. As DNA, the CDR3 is TGTGCCAGCAACGCGCCGGGGAACACAGATACGCAGTATTTT. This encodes CASNAPGNTDTQYF.

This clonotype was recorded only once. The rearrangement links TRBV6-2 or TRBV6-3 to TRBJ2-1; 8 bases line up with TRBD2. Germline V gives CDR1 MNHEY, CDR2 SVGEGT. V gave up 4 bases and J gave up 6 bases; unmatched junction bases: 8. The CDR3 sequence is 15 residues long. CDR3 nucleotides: TGTGCCAGCAGTTCTACGGCGGGGGGCCGCAATGAGCAGTTCTTC. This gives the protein CASSSTAGGRNEQFF.

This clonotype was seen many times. The CDR3 DNA is TGTGCCATCACCGGGACAGGGCTTTATGGCTACACCTTC. Its protein product is CAITGTGLYGYTF. This chain joins TRBV10-3 and TRBJ1-2; 9 bases are shared with TRBD1. After removal of 7 bases from V and 5 bases from J, the junction contained 5 bases not matched to a gene. Germline CDR1 ENHRY, CDR2 SYGVKD. The CDR3 runs 13 residues.

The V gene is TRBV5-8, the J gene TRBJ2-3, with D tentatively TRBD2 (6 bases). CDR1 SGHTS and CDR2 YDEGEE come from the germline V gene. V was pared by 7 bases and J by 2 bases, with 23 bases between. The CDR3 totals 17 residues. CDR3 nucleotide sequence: TGTGCCAGCCGCCCCCTTTGGGGGGACTCACTCACAGATACGCAGTATTTT. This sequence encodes CASRPLWGDSLTDTQYF.

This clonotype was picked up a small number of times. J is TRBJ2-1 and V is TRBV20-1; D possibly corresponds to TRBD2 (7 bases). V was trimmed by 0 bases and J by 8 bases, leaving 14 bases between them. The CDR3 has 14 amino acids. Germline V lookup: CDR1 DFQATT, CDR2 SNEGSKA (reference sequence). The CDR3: CSAREGGVGDEQFF. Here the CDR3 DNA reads TGCAGTGCTAGAGAAGGGGGGGTAGGGGATGAGCAGTTCTTC.

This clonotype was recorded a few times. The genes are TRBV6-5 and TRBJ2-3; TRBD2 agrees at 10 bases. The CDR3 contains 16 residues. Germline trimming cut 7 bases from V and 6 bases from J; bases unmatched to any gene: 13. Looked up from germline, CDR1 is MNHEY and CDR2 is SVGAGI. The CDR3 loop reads CASTSGGAVGRDTQYF. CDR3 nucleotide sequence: TGTGCCAGCACAAGCGGGGGGGCCGTGGGGCGGGATACGCAGTATTTT.

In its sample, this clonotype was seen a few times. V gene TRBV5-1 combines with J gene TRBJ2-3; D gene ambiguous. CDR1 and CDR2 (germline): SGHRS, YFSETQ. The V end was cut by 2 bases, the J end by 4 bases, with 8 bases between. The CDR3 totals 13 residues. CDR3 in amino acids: CASSFGAPDTQYF. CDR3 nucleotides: TGCGCCAGCAGCTTCGGAGCGCCAGATACGCAGTATTTT.

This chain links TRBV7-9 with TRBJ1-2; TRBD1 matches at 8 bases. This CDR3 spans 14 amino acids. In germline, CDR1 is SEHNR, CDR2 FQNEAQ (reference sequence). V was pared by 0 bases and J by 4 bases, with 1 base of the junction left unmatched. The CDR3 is CASSLATGGYGYTF. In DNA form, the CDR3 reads TGTGCCAGCAGCTTAGCTACAGGGGGCTATGGCTACACCTTC. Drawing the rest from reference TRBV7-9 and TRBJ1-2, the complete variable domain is DTGVSQNPRHKITKRGQNVTFRCDPISEHNRLYWYRQTLGQGPEFLTYFQNEAQLEKSRLLSDRFSAERPKGSFSTLEIQRTEQGDSAMYLCASSLATGGYGYTFGSGTRLTVV.

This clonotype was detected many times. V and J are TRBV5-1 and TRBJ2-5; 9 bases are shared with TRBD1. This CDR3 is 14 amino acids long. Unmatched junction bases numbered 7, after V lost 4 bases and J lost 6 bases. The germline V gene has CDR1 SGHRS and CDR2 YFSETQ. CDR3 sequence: CASSLAGQGKTQYF. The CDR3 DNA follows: TGCGCCAGCAGCCTCGCCGGACAGGGGAAGACCCAGTACTTC.

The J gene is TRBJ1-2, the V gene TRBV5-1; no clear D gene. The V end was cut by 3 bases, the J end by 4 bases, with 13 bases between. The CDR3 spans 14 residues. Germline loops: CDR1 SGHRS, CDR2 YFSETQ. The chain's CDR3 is CASSSGPSRYGYTF. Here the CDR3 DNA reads TGCGCCAGCAGCTCCGGACCCAGCCGCTATGGCTACACCTTC.

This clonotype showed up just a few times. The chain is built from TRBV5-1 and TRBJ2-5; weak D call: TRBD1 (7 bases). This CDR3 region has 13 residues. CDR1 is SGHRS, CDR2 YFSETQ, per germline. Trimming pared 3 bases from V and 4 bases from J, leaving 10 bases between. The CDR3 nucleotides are TGCGCCAGCAGCTGGCAGGGGGGAGAGACCCAGTACTTC. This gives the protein CASSWQGGETQYF. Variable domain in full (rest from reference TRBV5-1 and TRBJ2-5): KAGVTQTPRYLIKTRGQQVTLSCSPISGHRSVSWYQQTPGQGLQFLFEYFSETQRNKGNFPGRFSGRQFSNSRSEMNVSTLELGDSALYLCASSWQGGETQYFGPGTRLLVL.

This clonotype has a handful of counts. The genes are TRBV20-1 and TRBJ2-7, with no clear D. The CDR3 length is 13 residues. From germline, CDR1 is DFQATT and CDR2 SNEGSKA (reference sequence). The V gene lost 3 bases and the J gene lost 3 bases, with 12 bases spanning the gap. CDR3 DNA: TGCAGTGCTAGTTCCCGGGCCTACTACGAGCAGTACTTC. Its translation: CSASSRAYYEQYF.

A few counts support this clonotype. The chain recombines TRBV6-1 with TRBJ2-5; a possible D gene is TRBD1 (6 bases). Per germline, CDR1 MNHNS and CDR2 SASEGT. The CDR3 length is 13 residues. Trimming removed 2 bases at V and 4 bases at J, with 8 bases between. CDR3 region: CASSELRGETQYF. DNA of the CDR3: TGTGCCAGCAGTGAACTCAGGGGAGAGACCCAGTACTTC.

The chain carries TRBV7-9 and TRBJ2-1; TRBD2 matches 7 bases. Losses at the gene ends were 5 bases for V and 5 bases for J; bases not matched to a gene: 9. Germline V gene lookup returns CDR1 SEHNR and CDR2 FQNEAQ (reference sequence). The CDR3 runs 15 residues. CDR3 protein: CASSRTSWYNNEQFF. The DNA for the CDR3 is TGTGCCAGCAGCCGGACTAGTTGGTATAACAATGAGCAGTTCTTC.

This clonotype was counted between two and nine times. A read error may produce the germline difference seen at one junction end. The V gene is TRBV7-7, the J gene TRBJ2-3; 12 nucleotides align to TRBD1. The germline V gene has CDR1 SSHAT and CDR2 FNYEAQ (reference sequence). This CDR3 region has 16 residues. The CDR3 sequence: CASSLAPGTGGETQYF. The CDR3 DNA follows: TGTGCTAGCAGCTTAGCCCCCGGGACAGGGGGCGAAACGCAGTATTTT.

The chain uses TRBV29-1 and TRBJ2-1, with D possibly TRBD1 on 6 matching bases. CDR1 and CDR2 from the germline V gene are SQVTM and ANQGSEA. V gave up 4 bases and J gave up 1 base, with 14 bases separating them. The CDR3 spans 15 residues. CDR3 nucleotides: TGCAGCGTTGGGGACGGGACACCTTCCTACAATGAGCAGTTCTTC. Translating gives CSVGDGTPSYNEQFF.

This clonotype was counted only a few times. The CDR3 region is CASSPSDRRGGEQYV. The CDR3 DNA reads as TGTGCCAGCAGCCCCTCCGACCGGCGGGGGGGCGAGCAGTACGTC. The rearrangement uses TRBV28 and TRBJ2-7; TRBD2 agrees at 9 bases. J lost 6 bases, V lost 6 bases, and 12 bases had no gene match. The CDR3 loop spans 15 amino acids. CDR1 and CDR2 (germline): MDHEN, SYDVKM.

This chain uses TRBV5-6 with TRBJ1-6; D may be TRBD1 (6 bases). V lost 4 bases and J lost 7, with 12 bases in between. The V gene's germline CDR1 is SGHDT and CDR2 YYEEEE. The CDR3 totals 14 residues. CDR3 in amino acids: CASSLGGQNSPLHF. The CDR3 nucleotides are TGTGCCAGCAGCCTCGGGGGGCAGAATTCACCCCTCCACTTT.

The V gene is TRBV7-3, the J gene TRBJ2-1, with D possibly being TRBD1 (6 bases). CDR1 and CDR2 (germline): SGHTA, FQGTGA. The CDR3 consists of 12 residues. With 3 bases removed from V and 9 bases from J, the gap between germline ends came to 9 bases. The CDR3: CASSFQGSEQFF. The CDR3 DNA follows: TGTGCCAGCAGCTTTCAGGGGAGTGAGCAGTTCTTC.

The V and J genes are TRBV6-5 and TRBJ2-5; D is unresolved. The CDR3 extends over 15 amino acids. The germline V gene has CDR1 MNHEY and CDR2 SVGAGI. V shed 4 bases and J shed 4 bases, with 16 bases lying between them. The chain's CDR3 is CASSWSGLQRETQYF. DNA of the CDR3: TGTGCCAGCAGTTGGTCGGGCCTTCAGAGAGAGACCCAGTACTTC.

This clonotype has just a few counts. The CDR3 region is CASSQGSGAGQPQHF. The CDR3 DNA follows: TGTGCCAGCAGCCAAGGGTCAGGGGCCGGTCAGCCCCAGCATTTT. V gene TRBV3-1 combines with J gene TRBJ1-5, with D perhaps matching TRBD1 (6 bases). This CDR3 has 15 amino acids. Germline V lookup: CDR1 LGHDT, CDR2 YNNKEL (reference sequence). Deletions cut 1 base from V and 6 bases from J, with 13 bases between.

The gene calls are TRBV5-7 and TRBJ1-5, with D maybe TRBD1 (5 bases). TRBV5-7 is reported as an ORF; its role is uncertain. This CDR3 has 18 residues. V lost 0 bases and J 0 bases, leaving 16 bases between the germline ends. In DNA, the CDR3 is TGTGCCAGCAGCTTGGCCGGGTTTGGGGGATATAGCAATCAGCCCCAGCATTTT. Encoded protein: CASSLAGFGGYSNQPQHF.

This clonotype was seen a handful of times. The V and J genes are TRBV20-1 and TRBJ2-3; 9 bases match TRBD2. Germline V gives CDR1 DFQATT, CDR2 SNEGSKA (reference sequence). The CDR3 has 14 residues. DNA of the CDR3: TGCGGAGCCCCCGTAGCGGGGGTCACAGATACGCAGTATTTT. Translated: CGAPVAGVTDTQYF.

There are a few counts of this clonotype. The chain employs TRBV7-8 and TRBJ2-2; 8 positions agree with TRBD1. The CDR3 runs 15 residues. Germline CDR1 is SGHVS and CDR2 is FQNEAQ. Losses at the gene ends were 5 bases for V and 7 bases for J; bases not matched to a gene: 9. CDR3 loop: CASSPGQGANGELFF. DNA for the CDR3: TGTGCCAGCAGCCCGGGTCAGGGGGCAAACGGGGAGCTGTTTTTT.

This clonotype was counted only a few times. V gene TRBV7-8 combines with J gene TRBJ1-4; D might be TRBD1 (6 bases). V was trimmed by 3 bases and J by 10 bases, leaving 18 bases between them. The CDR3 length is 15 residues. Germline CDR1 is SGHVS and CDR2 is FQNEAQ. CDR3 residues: CASSFGGRGRRKLFF. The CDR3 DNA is TGTGCCAGCAGCTTCGGGGGACGGGGGCGCAGAAAACTGTTTTTT. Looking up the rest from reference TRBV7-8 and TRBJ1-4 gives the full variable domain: GAGVSQSPRYKVAKRGQDVALRCDPISGHVSLFWYQQALGQGPEFLTYFQNEAQLDKSGLPSDRFFAERPEGSVSTLKIQRTQQEDSAVYLCASSFGGRGRRKLFFGSGTQLSVL.